This entry features one T cell receptor (beta chain) sequence. These data come from a study of shared T cell receptors in the human thymus. The repertoire was sequenced with immunoSEQ multiplex PCR; TCRdb's copy has only in-frame clones and lacks some. The sample lists under 850,000 clones; roughly 90% were seen once. CDR1 is SGHTA and CDR2 is FQGNSA in the germline V gene. The CDR3 is 15 residues long. J was trimmed by 6 bases and V by 7 bases; bases with no gene match: 13. This same sample was also part of a study on human thymus T cells. From that second work: Serving as donors were healthy Finnish infants, each of whom was having open corrective surgery for congenital heart defects. Corrective heart surgery yielded resections, and these provided the thymus tissue. Thymic and blood repertoires showed apparently biased V and J gene usage. Unrelated individuals had highly overlapping thymic repertoires, as reported in related research.

What was sequenced was thymocytes. The gene calls are TRBV7-2 and TRBJ2-3; 7 bases are a match to TRBD1. The clonotype comes from a boy in the first two years of life with a congenital heart defect. The CDR3: CASNQGQKVVDTQYF. In DNA, the CDR3 is TGTGCCAGCAACCAGGGACAGAAAGTAGTTGATACGCAGTATTTT.